This TCR beta chain was documented in a study of chemoradiotherapy in HPV16-positive cancers. Whole-study findings and limits: Functional assays defining HPV-specific T cells used only a couple of HPV16-positive patients. For HPV16-positive patients, expanding HPV-responsive T cells associated with longer recurrence-free survival.

As to this clone: The antigen remains undetermined.

Profiling relied on immunoSEQ multiplex PCR, and the TCRdb table lists in-frame clones only, not all of them. The sample carries fewer than 25,000 clones, approximately 73% recorded once. V was clipped by 4 bases and J by 7 bases, with 20 bases between them. This CDR3 has 15 amino acids. Germline V gives CDR1 SGHNT, CDR2 YYREEE (reference sequence). This sample was gathered from a patient who underwent chemoradiotherapy. The chain has TRBV5-4 and TRBJ2-5; D possibly matches TRBD1 or TRBD2 (6 bases each). The source is a human donor with HPV-associated anogenital cancer. CDR3 sequence: CASSQGTFEGGTQYF. The CDR3 region has the DNA TGTGCCAGCAGCCAAGGGACCTTTGAGGGGGGGACCCAGTACTTC.